The T cell receptor beta chain under discussion was sequenced for a study of cytomegalovirus exposure and HLA in healthy donors. Amplification used 60 Vbeta primers and 13 Jbeta primers. Assay: immunoSEQ multiplex PCR; the TCRdb copy retains only in-frame clones and omits some. The table has about 63,000 clones, approximately 71% seen once. In its sample, this clone was seen a few times. CDR3 length: 17 amino acids. Trimming pared 0 bases from V and 2 bases from J, leaving 17 bases between. Germline CDR1 is LGHNA and CDR2 is YNFKEQ. The TCR was taken from a man over 45 in good health and CMV-seropositive. The chain joins TRBV4-2 to TRBJ2-7; TRBD2 is a possible D gene (7 bases). The specimen was PBMCs. CDR3 amino acids: CASSQDRGAGRPYEQYF. The CDR3 DNA is TGTGCCAGCAGCCAAGATCGGGGGGCGGGCCGCCCCTACGAGCAGTACTTC.